This is a list of T cell receptor beta chains from one sample in a study of T cells in Graves' hyperthyroidism and ophthalmopathy. A single record per CDR3 protein comes from TCRdb applying MiXCR to the multiplex PCR reads. The table includes about 360,000 distinct CDR3 sequences, approximately 13% detected once. The material sequenced was blood. All receptors come from a woman in her late teens or twenties with Graves' hyperthyroidism. The CDR3 runs from the conserved cysteine through the conserved F or W. A D gene is named only where the DNA matches it firmly. Some rows have no size entry. The others give once, few or many, or a class for an expanded clone.

>NA|TRBJ2-3|TRBV6-1|TRBD2
TGTGCCAGCAGTGATTACGGGGGGGACACAGATACGCAGTATTTT
CASSDYGGDTDTQYF
>many|TRBJ2-7|TRBV28|TRBD1
TGTGCCAGCAGTTATACAGGGGGGAGCTCCTACGAGCAGTACTTC
CASSYTGGSSYEQYF
>NA|TRBJ1-1|TRBV3-1|NA
TGTGCCAGCAGCCAAGTCTCGCGTAACACTGAAGCTTTCTTT
CASSQVSRNTEAFF
>NA|TRBJ1-2|TRBV25-1|TRBD1
TGTGCCAGCAGCGCCGGGACAGGGAACTATGGCTACACCTTC
CASSAGTGNYGYTF
>NA|TRBJ2-7|TRBV7-6|NA
TGTGCCAGCAGCCCGGAGGCGGGGTACGAGCAGTACTTC
CASSPEAGYEQYF
>many|TRBJ1-2|TRBV28|NA
TGTGCCAGCAGGACCACGGGCGGCTACACCTTC
CASRTTGGYTF
>NA|TRBJ2-7|TRBV5-4|NA
TGTGCCAGCAGCTCAGCTGGACTGGCGGACGATGAGCAGTACTTC
CASSSAGLADDEQYF
>many|TRBJ1-2|TRBV20-1|TRBD1
TGCAGTGCTAGCCCAGGGGGAATAGACTACACCTTC
CSASPGGIDYTF
>many|TRBJ2-6|TRBV6-1|NA
TGTGCCACGTCCTTCTCTGGGGCCAACGTCCTGACTTTC
CATSFSGANVLTF
>few|TRBJ1-5|TRBV9|NA
TGTGCCAGCAGCGTTCAAGAAACGAATCAGCCCCAGCATTTT
CASSVQETNQPQHF
>many|TRBJ2-1|TRBV5-6|TRBD2
TGTGCCAGCAGCTTGGCCCGGGCGGGGGACTACAATGAGCAGTTCTTC
CASSLARAGDYNEQFF
>NA|TRBJ2-1|TRBV12-5|NA
TGTGCTAGTGGTTTGGTAGTTAAGACGGGGTTTGAGCAGTTCTTC
CASGLVVKTGFEQFF
>many|TRBJ1-2|TRBV28|NA
TGTGCCAGCACCCTCACGCCGGCTGGACAGACCTATGGCTACACCTTC
CASTLTPAGQTYGYTF
>many|TRBJ2-7|TRBV27|NA
TGTGCCAGCAGCGGGGGAAACTACGAGCAGTACTTC
CASSGGNYEQYF
>many|TRBJ2-3|TRBV12-3/TRBV12-4|NA
TGTGCCAGCAGTTCGGCGCGGGGTGTGGTAGATACGCAGTATTTT
CASSSARGVVDTQYF
>few|TRBJ2-3|TRBV20-1|NA
TGCAGCGCCCCCCCCACAGATACGCAGTATTTT
CSAPPTDTQYF
>many|TRBJ2-5|TRBV7-3|NA
TGTGCCAGCAGCCTTGGGCCTACACAAGAGACCCAGTACTTC
CASSLGPTQETQYF
>few|TRBJ2-3|TRBV11-2|TRBD1
TGTGCCAGCAGCCCCGGGACAGGGCCAGATACGCAGTATTTT
CASSPGTGPDTQYF
>many|TRBJ2-5|TRBV20-1|NA
TGCAGTGCTACCCCGGGGCAGGATACCCAAGAGACCCAGTACTTC
CSATPGQDTQETQYF
>many|TRBJ1-5|TRBV7-3|NA
TGTGCCAGCAGCCCCCCGGACAGCCGCAATCAGCCCCAGCATTTT
CASSPPDSRNQPQHF
>NA|TRBJ2-7|TRBV2|TRBD2
TGTGCCAGCAGTGACGCCCCGGGGATTCAAGCGGGGCCATGGGAGCAGTACTTC
CASSDAPGIQAGPWEQYF
>many|TRBJ2-1|TRBV5-4|NA
TGTGCGAGCGGTACTGTTTACAATGAGCAGTTCTTC
CASGTVYNEQFF
>few|TRBJ2-7|TRBV5-1|TRBD1
TGCGCCAGCAGCTTGGAACAGGGGGCGGACGAGCAGTACTTC
CASSLEQGADEQYF
>NA|TRBJ2-2|TRBV2|NA
TGTGCCACTAAGCAGTCGAACACCGGGGAGCTGTTTTTT
CATKQSNTGELFF
>NA|TRBJ2-1|TRBV29-1|TRBD2
TGCAGCGTTGAAGGACTAGCGGGAGGTTGGGTTTACAATGAGCAGTTCTTC
CSVEGLAGGWVYNEQFF
>NA|TRBJ2-1|TRBV12-3/TRBV12-4|TRBD2
TGTGCCAGCAGCCAGGGGACTAGCGGCCTCGGCAATGAGCAGTTCTTC
CASSQGTSGLGNEQFF
>NA|TRBJ2-1|TRBV7-2|TRBD2
TGTGCCAGCAGCCGCGGGACTAGCGGGGGAGGCGCCCGAGGGGGTGAGCAGTTCTTC
CASSRGTSGGGARGGEQFF
>many|TRBJ2-5|TRBV10-3|TRBD1
TGTGCCATCAGACCGGGACAGGGGCAGGGAGAGACCCAGTACTTC
CAIRPGQGQGETQYF
>few|TRBJ2-1|TRBV4-2|TRBD2
TGTGCCAGCAGCCAAGATCGGGGACTAGTTGTTCACAATGAGCAGTTCTTC
CASSQDRGLVVHNEQFF
>many|TRBJ2-7|TRBV12-3/TRBV12-4|NA
TGTGCCAGCAGTTGGCGGCAGTCCTACGAGCAGTACTTC
CASSWRQSYEQYF
>NA|TRBJ2-3|TRBV11-2|NA
TGTGCCAGCAGCTTTTGGAGTGGCACAGATACGCAGTATTTT
CASSFWSGTDTQYF
>many|TRBJ1-5|TRBV7-2|NA
TGTGCCAGCAGCTTAGGGGGGTTTGATCAGCCCCAGCATTTT
CASSLGGFDQPQHF
>many|TRBJ2-1|TRBV3-1|NA
TGTGCCAGCAGCCAAGTGGACCCTCAAATGGGGGGTGAGCAGTTCTTC
CASSQVDPQMGGEQFF